The 9 T cell receptor beta chains below come from one sample, sequenced in a study of breast tumors, draining lymph nodes, adjacent tissues. TCRdb ran MiXCR on the multiplex PCR reads and lists one entry per CDR3 protein. The sample has some 230,000 distinct CDR3 sequences, around 35% seen once. Breast cancer patients provided tissue from their axillary draining lymph nodes. The sample comprised axillary lymph node tissue. Receptors were obtained from a female donor with breast cancer. Some clones in this sample may be carry-over from other donors' samples.

In its sample, this clonotype was seen many times. The chain carries TRBV19 and TRBJ1-2; 7 bases line up with TRBD1. V was pared by 7 bases and J by 0 bases, with 11 bases of the junction left unmatched. CDR3 length: 16 amino acids. Germline V gene sequence: CDR1 LNHDA, CDR2 SQIVND (reference sequence). The CDR3 DNA sequence: TGTGCCAGTATCCTCGACAGGGACAGCGCTAACTATGGCTACACCTTC. This sequence encodes CASILDRDSANYGYTF.

There are many counts of this clonotype. V is TRBV20-1 and J is TRBJ2-3, with D possibly matching TRBD1 (7 bases). The V and J ends lost 3 bases and 3 bases respectively, with 13 bases between them. The CDR3 sequence is 14 residues long. CDR1 DFQATT and CDR2 SNEGSKA come from the germline V gene (reference sequence). The CDR3 here is CSARGGQRTDTQYF. The CDR3 nucleotides read TGCAGTGCTAGGGGGGGACAGAGGACAGATACGCAGTATTTT.

The chain joins TRBV2 to TRBJ2-1; possibly TRBD1 for D (5 bases). V was pared by 5 bases and J by 10 bases, with 15 bases between. The CDR3 runs 13 residues. Germline CDR1 is SNHLY and CDR2 is FYNNEI. CDR3 DNA: TGTGCCAGCAGTTATCTACCTAGGGGAGAGCAGTTCTTC. Amino acids: CASSYLPRGEQFF.

This clonotype was recorded at least ten times. V is TRBV19 and J is TRBJ2-1; no definite D call. From germline, CDR1 is LNHDA and CDR2 SQIVND (reference sequence). The CDR3 covers 14 residues. Trimming cost V 7 bases and J 8 bases, with 18 bases left between them. This CDR3 is CASKFDHTRDEQFF. The CDR3 DNA follows: TGTGCCAGTAAATTCGATCACACCCGAGATGAGCAGTTCTTC.

The rearrangement uses TRBV11-2 and TRBJ2-7; D unresolved. This CDR3 is 17 amino acids long. Germline assignment: CDR1 SGHAT and CDR2 FQNNGV. The germline V and J ends were trimmed by 3 bases and 3 bases, with 21 bases remaining between them. The CDR3 spells CASSFQSSATRFYEQYF. CDR3 nucleotides: TGTGCCAGCAGCTTCCAATCGTCCGCGACAAGATTCTACGAGCAGTACTTC.

The chain uses TRBV20-1 and TRBJ2-5; 8 nucleotides match TRBD2. The germline CDR1 and CDR2 sequences are DFQATT and SNEGSKA (reference sequence). CDR3 length: 17 residues. V lost 2 bases to trimming and J lost 4 bases; unmatched junction nucleotides: 15. CDR3 sequence: CSARTVIAGPGGETQYF. The CDR3 DNA follows: TGCAGTGCTAGAACGGTAATAGCGGGACCCGGGGGAGAGACCCAGTACTTC.

The chain couples TRBV24-1 to TRBJ2-5; tentatively, D is TRBD2 (5 bases). V was shortened by 2 bases and J by 5 bases, with 8 bases between the two germline ends. CDR3 size: 13 residues. Germline lookup yields CDR1 KGHDR and CDR2 SFDVKD. This CDR3 reads CATSDSGMETQYF. In nucleotides, the CDR3 is TGTGCCACCAGTGATTCCGGGATGGAGACCCAGTACTTC.

This clonotype was recorded at least ten times. The J gene is TRBJ2-7, the V gene TRBV12-3 or TRBV12-4, with 8 bases matching TRBD1. The CDR3 is made up of 14 amino acids. With V trimmed by 1 base and J by 3 bases, 2 bases remained unmatched. The CDR3 region is CASSLVRGRYEQYF. The DNA of the CDR3 is TGTGCCAGCAGTTTAGTCAGGGGGCGCTACGAGCAGTACTTC.

There are a few counts of this clonotype. The J gene is TRBJ2-1, the V gene TRBV10-1, with a weak D call TRBD1 (5 bases). The germline V gene has CDR1 WNHNN and CDR2 SYGVQD (reference sequence). This CDR3 has 13 amino acids. V was pared by 4 bases and J by 5 bases, with 9 bases between. CDR3 coding DNA: TGCGCCAGCAGTGCCAGGGCGGACAATGAGCAGTTCTTC. Amino acids: CASSARADNEQFF.